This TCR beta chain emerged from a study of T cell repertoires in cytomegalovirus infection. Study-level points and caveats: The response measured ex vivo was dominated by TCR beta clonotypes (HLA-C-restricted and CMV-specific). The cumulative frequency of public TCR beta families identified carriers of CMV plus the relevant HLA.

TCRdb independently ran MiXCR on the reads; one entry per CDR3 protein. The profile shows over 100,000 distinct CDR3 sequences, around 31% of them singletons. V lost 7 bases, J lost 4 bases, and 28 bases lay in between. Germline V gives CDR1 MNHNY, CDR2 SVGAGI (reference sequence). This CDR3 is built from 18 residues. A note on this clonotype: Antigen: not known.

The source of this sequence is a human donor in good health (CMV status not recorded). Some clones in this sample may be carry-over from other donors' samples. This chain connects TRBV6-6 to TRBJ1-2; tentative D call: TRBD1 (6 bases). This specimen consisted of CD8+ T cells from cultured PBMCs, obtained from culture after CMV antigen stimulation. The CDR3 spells CASTSGGAPFIPSYGYTF. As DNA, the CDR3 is TGTGCCAGCACCTCGGGGGGGGCGCCCTTCATACCTAGCTATGGCTACACCTTC.